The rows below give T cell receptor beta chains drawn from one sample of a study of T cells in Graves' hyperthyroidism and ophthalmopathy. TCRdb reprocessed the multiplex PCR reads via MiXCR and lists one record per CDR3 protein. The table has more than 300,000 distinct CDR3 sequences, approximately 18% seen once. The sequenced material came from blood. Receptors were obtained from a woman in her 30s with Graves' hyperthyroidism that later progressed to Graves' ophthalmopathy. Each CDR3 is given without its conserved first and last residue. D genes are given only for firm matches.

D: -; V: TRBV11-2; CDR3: AGSFEDGETQY
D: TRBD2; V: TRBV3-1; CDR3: ASSHRPGLVHTDTQY
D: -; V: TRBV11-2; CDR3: ASGRGVDSPLH
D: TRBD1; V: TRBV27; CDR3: ASNPQGQGIHEQY
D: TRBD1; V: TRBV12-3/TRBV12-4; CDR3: ASSFGQGAMGGYT
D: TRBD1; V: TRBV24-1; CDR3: ATSDPDRGYEQY
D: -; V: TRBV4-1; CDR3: ASSQGSTVMNTEAF
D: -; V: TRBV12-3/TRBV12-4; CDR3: ASSLIAGPAGTDTQY
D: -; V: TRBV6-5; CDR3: ASSYGHEQY
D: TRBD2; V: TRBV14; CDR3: ASSQWLAGYNEQF
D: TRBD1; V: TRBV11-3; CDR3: ASRKGQDYNEQF
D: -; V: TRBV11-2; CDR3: ASSSAAGTYEQF
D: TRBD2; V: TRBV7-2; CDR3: ASGFGTTNNEQF
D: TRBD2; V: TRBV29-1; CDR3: SAELAGIGYGWNEQF
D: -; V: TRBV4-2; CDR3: ASSQERRANYGYT
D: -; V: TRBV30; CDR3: AWSVKKGGTGTGELF
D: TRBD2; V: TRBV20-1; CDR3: SARDLAGTYEQY
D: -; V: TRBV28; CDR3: ASSQTLRSYNEQF
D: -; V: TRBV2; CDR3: ASSELGTKGNIQY
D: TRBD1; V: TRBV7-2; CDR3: ASSLAHRDRLNEQY
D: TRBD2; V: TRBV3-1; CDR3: ASSLTSGFTDTQY
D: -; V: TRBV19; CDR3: ASSIGGNTGELF